Following are 17 T cell receptor beta chains from one sample sequenced in a study of blood T cells in healthy people across ages. Through a sample-barcoded 5' primer and a J-beta primer mix, a second PCR was run for roughly 6 to 12 cycles. TCRdb re-derived calls from the 5' RACE reads in MiXCR, one entry per CDR3 protein. The repertoire holds 1.5 million or so distinct CDR3 sequences, with about 45% as singletons. Specimen: blood. These receptors were obtained from a young woman in good health.

This chain connects TRBV7-9 to TRBJ2-7; D is ambiguous. The CDR3 has 13 amino acids. The V end was cut by 4 bases, the J end by 2 bases, with 9 bases between. The V gene's germline CDR1 is SEHNR and CDR2 FQNEAQ (reference sequence). The CDR3, as DNA: TGTGCCAGCAGCTCCGTAGTGACCTACGAGCAGTACTTC. Protein: CASSSVVTYEQYF.

The table lists this clonotype with a few counts. This chain uses TRBV6-1 with TRBJ1-2; possibly TRBD1 for D (6 bases). The CDR3 has 17 residues. Germline V gives CDR1 MNHNS, CDR2 SASEGT. V lost 6 bases and J lost 2, with 22 bases in between. The CDR3 protein is CASRPDSRPTLNYGYTF. The DNA for the CDR3 is TGTGCCAGCAGGCCGGACAGCCGCCCTACTTTAAACTATGGCTACACCTTC.

This clonotype was counted between two and nine times. The CDR3 DNA reads as TGCGCCAGCAGCGGAATCAGCGGGCCGGGTTACGATACGCAGTATTTT. It specifies CASSGISGPGYDTQYF. V gene TRBV5-1 combines with J gene TRBJ2-3; tentatively, D is TRBD2 (6 bases). This CDR3 is built from 16 residues. The V gene lost 4 bases and the J gene lost 6 bases, with 21 bases spanning the gap. Germline lookup yields CDR1 SGHRS and CDR2 YFSETQ.

This clonotype was seen at least ten times. This chain joins TRBV7-2 and TRBJ2-7; maybe TRBD2 (5 bases). Germline lookup yields CDR1 SGHTA and CDR2 FQGNSA. CDR3 size: 14 residues. The V and J ends lost 3 bases and 0 bases respectively, with 9 bases between them. The CDR3 DNA reads as TGTGCCAGCAGCTTGGACGGGAACTCCTACGAGCAGTACTTC. Protein sequence: CASSLDGNSYEQYF.

This clonotype was seen repeatedly, ten times or more. This chain uses TRBV27 with TRBJ1-2, with 7 bases fitting TRBD1. J was trimmed by 4 bases and V by 5 bases; bases with no gene match: 4. The CDR3 extends over 13 amino acids. Germline values: CDR1 MNHEY, CDR2 SMNVEV (reference sequence). CDR3 amino acids: CASSPRDSYGYTF. As DNA, the CDR3 is TGTGCCAGCAGTCCCCGGGACAGCTATGGCTACACCTTC.

The chain employs TRBV4-3 and TRBJ2-3; weak D call: TRBD2 (5 bases). CDR3 size: 13 residues. The V gene lost 11 bases and the J gene lost 6 bases, with 18 bases spanning the gap. In germline, CDR1 is LGHNA, CDR2 YSLEER. CDR3 coding DNA: TGCGCCGCCGCCCAGCGGAGAGGTGATACGCAGTATTTT. Its protein product is CAAAQRRGDTQYF.

V usage is TRBV6-2 or TRBV6-3 and J usage is TRBJ2-5, with D perhaps TRBD1 (5 bases). V gave up 3 bases and J gave up 1 base, with 9 bases separating them. Per the germline V gene, CDR1 is MNHEY and CDR2 is SVGEGT. The CDR3 extends over 14 amino acids. The CDR3, as DNA: TGTGCCAGCAGTTATGAGCAGGGCCAAGAGACCCAGTACTTC. It specifies CASSYEQGQETQYF.

V is TRBV7-9 and J is TRBJ2-1, with TRBD2 matching 9 bases. CDR1 SEHNR and CDR2 FQNEAQ come from the germline V gene (reference sequence). Germline trimming cut 5 bases from V and 6 bases from J; bases unmatched to any gene: 8. The CDR3 extends over 15 amino acids. Here the CDR3 DNA reads TGTGCCAGCAGCAGGTCCGGGACTAGCTTCAATGAGCAGTTCTTC. It codes for CASSRSGTSFNEQFF.

This clonotype was seen a few times. The rearrangement uses TRBV29-1 and TRBJ2-3; 9 nucleotides align to TRBD2. This CDR3 spans 16 amino acids. V gave up 4 bases and J gave up 1 base; unmatched junction bases: 9. Germline V gene data show CDR1 as SQVTM and CDR2 as ANQGSEA. The CDR3 region is CSVVLAGSLRTDTQYF. The CDR3 DNA sequence: TGCAGCGTTGTGCTAGCGGGAAGTCTTCGCACAGATACGCAGTATTTT.

The V and J genes are TRBV3-1 and TRBJ1-4; no reliable D call. CDR1 and CDR2 (germline): LGHDT, YNNKEL (reference sequence). V lost 6 bases to trimming and J lost 12 bases, with 14 bases between them. The CDR3 length is 12 residues. The CDR3 DNA is TGTGCCAGCAGTCAAAATGAGCAGCAACTGTTTTTT. The encoded protein is CASSQNEQQLFF.

CDR3 DNA: TGTGCCTGGAGTGTAGCGGGGGGGCCCTACAATGAGCAGTACTTC. As protein: CAWSVAGGPYNEQYF. The chain has TRBV30 and TRBJ2-1; 10 bases are a match to TRBD2. The J call may be incorrect, as the DNA end agrees better with TRBJ2-7. The CDR3 loop spans 15 amino acids. Germline V CDR1 and CDR2: GTSNPN, SVGIG (reference sequence).

As for this clonotype: Sequence at one end of the junction differs from germline and may be a read error. The chain is built from TRBV7-7 and TRBJ2-2; unclear D gene. The CDR3 consists of 15 residues. Germline values: CDR1 SSHAT, CDR2 FNYEAQ (reference sequence). CDR3 sequence reads: CASSLHQQITGELFF. The CDR3 DNA sequence: TGTGCTAGCAGCTTACATCAGCAAATCACCGGGGAGCTGTTTTTT.

The chain employs TRBV7-2 and TRBJ1-1, with a weak D call TRBD1 (5 bases). Germline V lookup: CDR1 SGHTA, CDR2 FQGNSA. Trimming took off 5 bases at V and 0 bases at J, with 13 bases between the two ends. The CDR3 has 15 amino acids. The CDR3 region is CASSPHGGVNTEAFF. The CDR3 DNA reads TGTGCCAGCAGCCCACATGGGGGGGTGAACACTGAAGCTTTCTTT.

V is TRBV4-1 and J is TRBJ2-5, with 7 bases identical to TRBD1. V trimming: 0 bases; J trimming: 11 bases; junction bases outside the gene matches: 6. CDR1 is MGHRA and CDR2 is YSYEKL in the germline V gene. This CDR3 is built from 13 residues. The CDR3: CASSQDQTGTQYF. CDR3 nucleotides: TGCGCCAGCAGCCAAGACCAGACAGGGACACAGTACTTC.

The chain has TRBV4-3 and TRBJ1-2; unclear D gene. CDR1 and CDR2 from the germline V gene are LGHNA and YSLEER. The CDR3 sequence is 16 residues long. Trimming took 0 bases from V and 2 from J, leaving 13 bases between them. This CDR3 is CASSQDQTSGNYGYTF. For the CDR3, the DNA is TGCGCCAGCAGCCAAGATCAGACATCCGGAAACTATGGCTACACCTTC.

Details on this clonotype: The germline gene is not matched at one end of the junction; a read error may be the cause. The CDR3 DNA is TGTGCCAGCAGTCTCGGGGGTTCCTCCTACGAGCAGAACTTC. It codes for CASSLGGSSYEQNF. This chain joins TRBV12-3 or TRBV12-4 and TRBJ2-7; possible D gene TRBD2, 6 bases. This CDR3 contains 14 residues.

This clonotype was observed a handful of times. The chain couples TRBV20-1 to TRBJ2-5; TRBD1 is a possible D gene (6 bases). Trimming stripped 3 bases from V and 11 bases from J, with 19 bases between. The CDR3 extends over 13 amino acids. Germline CDR1 is DFQATT and CDR2 is SNEGSKA (reference sequence). CDR3: CSASPGHHFVQYF. The CDR3 coding sequence is TGCAGTGCTAGCCCGGGACATCACTTCGTGCAGTACTTC.